A selection of T cell receptor beta chains follows, all from one sample in a study of vaccination and CD4 T cells after COVID-19. Their antigens remain unidentified. TCRdb reprocessed the PCR reads with MiXCR, giving one entry per CDR3 protein. The table includes roughly 16,000 distinct CDR3 sequences, 70% to 80% detected once. Sequenced input: CD4+ T cells from blood, cultured in vitro. These receptors came from a human donor who had recovered from COVID-19. Both conserved end residues are part of each CDR3. Fields, in order: V gene, D gene, clone size, J gene, CDR3 protein, CDR3 DNA. D genes are given only for firm matches. For some rows the clone size is stated as once, few or many, or as a class when expanded; others skip it.

>TRBV7-3|-|-|TRBJ1-2
CASSPTGQNYGYTF
TGTGCCAGCAGCCCTACCGGACAGAACTATGGCTACACCTTC
>TRBV19|-|-|TRBJ2-5
CASSIGGTQYF
TGTGCCAGTAGTATAGGGGGAACCCAGTACTTC
>TRBV7-8|-|-|TRBJ2-2
CASSSGTGRLNTGELFF
TGTGCCAGCAGCTCAGGCACAGGGAGACTAAACACCGGGGAGCTGTTTTTT
>TRBV12-3/TRBV12-4|-|-|TRBJ1-6
CASTLWGSSYNSPLHF
TGTGCCAGCACTCTCTGGGGGAGCTCCTATAATTCACCCCTCCACTTT
>TRBV18|-|-|TRBJ2-3
CASSQDYLSTDTQYF
TGTGCCAGCTCACAGGACTACCTTAGCACAGATACGCAGTATTTT
>TRBV12-3/TRBV12-4|-|-|TRBJ1-6
CASSLGDVYNSPLHF
TGTGCCAGCAGTTTAGGGGATGTCTATAATTCACCCCTCCACTTT
>TRBV2|-|-|TRBJ2-1
CASSAASSYNEQFF
TGTGCCAGCAGTGCGGCGAGCTCCTACAATGAGCAGTTCTTC
>TRBV5-8|-|-|TRBJ1-1
CASNLWGGVTEAFF
TGTGCCAGCAACCTCTGGGGGGGGGTCACTGAAGCTTTCTTT
>TRBV6-1|TRBD1|-|TRBJ1-1
CASSTHRGRSTEAFF
TGTGCCAGCAGTACCCACAGGGGGCGCAGCACTGAAGCTTTCTTT
>TRBV6-1|-|-|TRBJ1-1
CASSEQGWGTEAFF
TGTGCCAGCAGCGAACAGGGCTGGGGCACTGAAGCTTTCTTT
>TRBV7-2|-|-|TRBJ2-2
CASSPLGTGELFF
TGTGCCAGCAGCCCGCTGGGGACCGGGGAGCTGTTTTTT
>TRBV2|-|-|TRBJ2-7
CASSVNRGTEQYF
TGTGCCAGCAGTGTAAATAGAGGGACCGAGCAGTACTTC
>TRBV20-1|-|-|TRBJ1-1
CSATLTSDRLPEAFF
TGCAGTGCTACTCTTACCTCGGACCGCTTACCTGAAGCTTTCTTT
>TRBV7-6|TRBD1|medium-sized|TRBJ2-7
CASSLGPSGGSTPQYF
TGTGCCAGCAGCTTAGGTCCTTCAGGGGGCAGTACACCCCAGTACTTC
>TRBV19|TRBD1|-|TRBJ1-5
CATHGTVYSNQPQHF
TGTGCCACTCACGGGACAGTGTATAGCAATCAGCCCCAGCATTTT
>TRBV11-1|-|-|TRBJ2-7
CASTNTGSYEQYF
TGTGCCAGCACAAATACCGGCTCCTACGAGCAGTACTTC
>TRBV24-1|-|-|TRBJ2-3
CATAALGRTQYF
TGTGCCACCGCCGCGCTGGGGCGCACGCAGTATTTT
>TRBV15|-|-|TRBJ1-5
CATSRAPRESNQPQHF
TGTGCCACCAGCAGAGCACCTAGAGAGAGCAATCAGCCCCAGCATTTT
>TRBV28|TRBD1|-|TRBJ1-2
CASSVGTGGYGYTF
TGTGCCAGCAGTGTAGGGACAGGGGGGTATGGCTACACCTTC
>TRBV20-1|-|few|TRBJ1-2
CSARAGQQYGYTF
TGCAGTGCCCGCGCGGGGCAGCAGTATGGCTACACCTTC
>TRBV27|-|-|TRBJ1-2
CASKLTASNYGYTF
TGTGCCAGCAAGCTAACGGCCTCTAACTATGGCTACACCTTC
>TRBV30|-|-|TRBJ2-5
CAWSAGFIQGQETQYF
TGTGCCTGGAGTGCCGGGTTTATACAGGGCCAAGAGACCCAGTACTTC
>TRBV7-8|-|few|TRBJ1-6
CASSSEGRAYNSPLHF
TGTGCCAGCAGCTCGGAGGGCAGGGCCTATAATTCACCCCTCCACTTT
>TRBV7-2|-|-|TRBJ2-6
CASSLAPGANVLTF
TGTGCCAGCAGCTTGGCTCCAGGGGCCAACGTCCTGACTTTC
>TRBV6-2/TRBV6-3|TRBD2|-|TRBJ2-1
CASSYPGLAGTKFF
TGTGCCAGCAGTTACCCGGGACTAGCGGGGACAAAGTTCTTC
>TRBV19|-|medium-sized|TRBJ2-7
CASSLVFGTPVEQYF
TGTGCCAGTAGCCTAGTTTTTGGGACCCCCGTCGAGCAGTACTTC
>TRBV7-9|-|-|TRBJ1-1
CASAGREAFF
TGTGCCAGCGCGGGCAGGGAAGCTTTCTTT
>TRBV6-1|TRBD1|-|TRBJ2-3
CASSVSGTGALDTQYF
TGTGCCAGCAGTGTTTCCGGGACAGGGGCCTTAGATACGCAGTATTTT
>TRBV20-1|TRBD2|-|TRBJ2-3
CSARGVKREGTDTQYF
TGCAGTGCTAGAGGAGTGAAGCGGGAGGGCACAGATACGCAGTATTTT
>TRBV7-9|-|-|TRBJ1-3
CASSLEVPSGNTIYF
TGTGCCAGCAGCTTAGAAGTCCCCTCTGGAAACACCATATATTTT
>TRBV19|-|once|TRBJ1-1
CASSISGISEAFF
TGTGCCAGTAGTATTTCGGGTATTTCTGAAGCTTTCTTT
>TRBV30|TRBD1|-|TRBJ1-2
CAWSGGQDNYGYTF
TGTGCCTGGAGTGGGGGACAGGACAACTATGGCTACACCTTC
>TRBV15|-|-|TRBJ1-2
CATSSDARQNYGYTF
TGTGCCACCAGCAGTGACGCCAGGCAGAACTATGGCTACACCTTC
>TRBV27|-|-|TRBJ1-2
CAPPGVGQYGYTF
TGTGCCCCCCCCGGGGTCGGCCAATATGGCTACACCTTC
>TRBV2|-|-|TRBJ1-2
CASTGDTNYGYTF
TGTGCCAGCACTGGGGACACCAACTATGGCTACACCTTC
>TRBV20-1|TRBD1|-|TRBJ2-5
CSASPWGGTGGEETQYF
TGCAGTGCTAGTCCCTGGGGGGGGACAGGGGGCGAAGAGACCCAGTACTTC
>TRBV7-6|-|-|TRBJ2-1
CASSFVGTGNEQFF
TGTGCCAGCAGCTTCGTTGGGACCGGCAATGAGCAGTTCTTC
>TRBV6-2/TRBV6-3|-|few|TRBJ2-5
CASSYVRFQGRRKETQYF
TGTGCCAGCAGTTACGTTCGTTTCCAGGGGCGACGAAAAGAGACCCAGTACTTC
>TRBV6-4|TRBD1|-|TRBJ2-3
CASSSGQGTDTQYF
TGTGCCAGCAGCTCGGGACAGGGAACAGATACGCAGTATTTT
>TRBV29-1|-|few|TRBJ1-5
CSVGGNNQPQHF
TGCAGCGTTGGGGGGAACAATCAGCCCCAGCATTTT
>TRBV2|TRBD1|few|TRBJ1-1
CASATGQGVGTEAFF
TGTGCCAGCGCAACAGGACAGGGTGTCGGAACTGAAGCTTTCTTT
>TRBV10-1|TRBD2|-|TRBJ2-2
CASRGGLAGVTGELFF
TGCGCCAGCAGGGGAGGACTAGCGGGAGTCACCGGGGAGCTGTTTTTT
>TRBV28|-|-|TRBJ1-2
CASSDRWYGYTF
TGTGCCAGCAGCGACAGGTGGTATGGCTACACCTTC
>TRBV6-1|-|-|TRBJ2-5
CASGFFGTRETQYF
TGTGCCAGCGGCTTTTTTGGAACTAGAGAGACCCAGTACTTC
>TRBV7-2|-|-|TRBJ1-2
CASSDDINYGYTF
TGTGCCAGCAGCGACGACATTAACTATGGCTACACCTTC
>TRBV6-1|-|few|TRBJ1-2
CASNRMGTHYGYTF
TGTGCCAGCAATAGGATGGGGACCCACTATGGCTACACCTTC
>TRBV27|TRBD1|-|TRBJ1-6
CASRFRGDNSPLHF
TGTGCCAGCAGATTCAGGGGGGATAATTCACCCCTCCACTTT
>TRBV14|-|-|TRBJ1-5
CASSLDGPNQPQHF
TGTGCCAGCAGCCTGGACGGTCCGAATCAGCCCCAGCATTTT
>TRBV19|-|-|TRBJ1-5
CASSPKGNNHNQPQHF
TGTGCCAGTAGCCCTAAGGGGAACAATCACAATCAGCCCCAGCATTTT
>TRBV7-9|-|-|TRBJ2-7
CASSNPRTHETTYEQYF
TGTGCCAGCAGCAACCCACGGACTCATGAAACGACCTACGAGCAGTACTTC
>TRBV28|TRBD1|once|TRBJ1-2
CASRTDRVGGYTF
TGTGCCAGCAGAACGGACAGGGTGGGTGGCTACACCTTC
>TRBV6-2/TRBV6-3|-|few|TRBJ2-3
CATGDRFTDTQYF
TGTGCCACCGGCGACAGGTTTACAGATACGCAGTATTTT
>TRBV19|-|-|TRBJ1-1
CASRNQGFEAFF
TGTGCCAGTAGGAATCAGGGGTTTGAAGCTTTCTTT
>TRBV7-2|-|-|TRBJ1-5
CASSFLGGANNQPQHF
TGTGCCAGCAGCTTCTTAGGAGGGGCTAACAATCAGCCCCAGCATTTT
>TRBV6-4|-|-|TRBJ2-4
CASRDKNIQYF
TGTGCCAGCAGAGATAAAAACATTCAGTACTTC
>TRBV12-3/TRBV12-4|TRBD2|-|TRBJ2-2
CASSPLAALTGELFF
TGTGCCAGCAGTCCCCTAGCGGCTCTCACCGGGGAGCTGTTTTTT
>TRBV24-1|-|-|TRBJ2-3
CATSLGSTDTQYF
TGTGCCACCAGTTTGGGGAGCACAGATACGCAGTATTTT
>TRBV6-2/TRBV6-3|-|-|TRBJ1-2
CASSYFDSNYGYTF
TGTGCCAGCAGTTACTTCGACAGCAACTATGGCTACACCTTC
>TRBV27|TRBD1|few|TRBJ1-2
CASRPHPDRDRGYTF
TGTGCCAGCCGCCCCCACCCCGACAGGGATCGTGGCTACACCTTC
>TRBV27|-|-|TRBJ2-5
CASSQLGRTQETQYF
TGTGCCAGCAGTCAACTTGGACGGACCCAAGAGACCCAGTACTTC